A selection of T cell receptor beta chains follows, all from one sample in a study of low-dose radiotherapy and immunotherapy resistance in tumors. TCRdb used MiXCR to reprocess the reads, holding one entry per CDR3 protein. The table lists 65,000 to 100,000 distinct CDR3 sequences, over 15% of them singletons. This specimen consisted of PBMCs, obtained before treatment. The receptors here all came from a male donor with prostate cancer. The CDR3 runs from the conserved cysteine through the conserved F or W. The D gene is left open where the match is weak. The size of a clone is reported for some rows only, either as once, few or many, or as a class for expanded clones.

d_call: TRBD1; clone_size: .; j_call: TRBJ2-1; v_call: TRBV4-1; cdr3_nt: TGTGCCAGCAGCCAAGCCGGGACAGGGGGGCGCAATGAGCAGTTCTTC; cdr3_aa: CASSQAGTGGRNEQFF
d_call: TRBD2; clone_size: many; j_call: TRBJ2-2; v_call: TRBV9; cdr3_nt: TGTGCCAGCAGCGCGAGTAGCGGGCCCACCACCGGGGAGCTGTTTTTT; cdr3_aa: CASSASSGPTTGELFF
d_call: TRBD2; clone_size: many; j_call: TRBJ2-5; v_call: TRBV20-1; cdr3_nt: TGCAGTGCAGACACTAGCGGAGCTCAAGAGACCCAGTACTTC; cdr3_aa: CSADTSGAQETQYF
d_call: .; clone_size: many; j_call: TRBJ2-1; v_call: TRBV19; cdr3_nt: TGTGCCAGTAGGGAGCAAGGGGGGGACAATGAGCAGTTCTTC; cdr3_aa: CASREQGGDNEQFF
d_call: .; clone_size: many; j_call: TRBJ1-1; v_call: TRBV18; cdr3_nt: TGTGCCAGCTCACCCCAGGGATTGAACACTGAAGCTTTCTTT; cdr3_aa: CASSPQGLNTEAFF
d_call: TRBD2; clone_size: many; j_call: TRBJ2-5; v_call: TRBV6-5; cdr3_nt: TGTGCCAGCAGTTTTCTGCGGGGGGGAGAGACCCAGTACTTC; cdr3_aa: CASSFLRGGETQYF
d_call: TRBD1; clone_size: many; j_call: TRBJ2-1; v_call: TRBV28; cdr3_nt: TGTGCCAGCAGCCGTCCGGGACAGGGCGCCAATGAGCAGTTCTTC; cdr3_aa: CASSRPGQGANEQFF
d_call: .; clone_size: many; j_call: TRBJ2-2; v_call: TRBV7-8; cdr3_nt: TGTGCCAGCAGCATAAACAGAGGAGGGAACACCGGGGAGCTGTTTTTT; cdr3_aa: CASSINRGGNTGELFF
d_call: .; clone_size: many; j_call: TRBJ1-6; v_call: TRBV6-5; cdr3_nt: TGTGCCAGCAGTTACTCGAGAGGGGGGGGGGCCCGGTCACCCCTCCACTTT; cdr3_aa: CASSYSRGGGARSPLHF
d_call: .; clone_size: few; j_call: TRBJ2-2; v_call: TRBV27; cdr3_nt: TGTGCCAGCAGTTTAACTAACACCGGGGAGCTGTTTTTT; cdr3_aa: CASSLTNTGELFF
d_call: .; clone_size: few; j_call: TRBJ2-5; v_call: TRBV27; cdr3_nt: TGTGGGGGGGACGGACGGGCCCAAGAGACCCAGTACTTC; cdr3_aa: CGGDGRAQETQYF
d_call: .; clone_size: many; j_call: TRBJ1-4; v_call: TRBV15; cdr3_nt: TGTGCCACCAGCAGAGATGGGGCCGGAGGGAGGAATGAAAAACTGTTTTTT; cdr3_aa: CATSRDGAGGRNEKLFF